This section outlines one T cell receptor beta chain sequence together with its context. Per the study methods: How many nucleated cells were present was estimated from reference gene primer amplification. Method: immunoSEQ multiplex PCR; TCRdb's copy keeps in-frame clones and lacks some. V, J and clone size derive from that table, while D and trimming were established from the DNA sequence. The sample lists 350,000 or so clones, about 92% occurring once. The data were obtained in a study of blood T cell repertoires in COVID-19. Germline V gene data show CDR1 as SGHKS and CDR2 as YYEKEE (reference sequence). The CDR3 extends over 17 amino acids. Between the trimmed V and J ends, which lost 4 bases and 7 bases, there was a span of 21 bases.

The rearrangement joins TRBV5-5 to TRBJ1-6, with D possibly TRBD1 on 5 matching bases. The specimen sequenced was peripheral blood. The sequence came from a woman in her sixties with COVID-19, enrolled during active disease. Here the CDR3 reads CASSLGVLGGGNSPLHF. The CDR3 DNA sequence: TGTGCCAGCAGCCTGGGGGTTCTGGGAGGCGGAAATTCACCCCTCCACTTT.